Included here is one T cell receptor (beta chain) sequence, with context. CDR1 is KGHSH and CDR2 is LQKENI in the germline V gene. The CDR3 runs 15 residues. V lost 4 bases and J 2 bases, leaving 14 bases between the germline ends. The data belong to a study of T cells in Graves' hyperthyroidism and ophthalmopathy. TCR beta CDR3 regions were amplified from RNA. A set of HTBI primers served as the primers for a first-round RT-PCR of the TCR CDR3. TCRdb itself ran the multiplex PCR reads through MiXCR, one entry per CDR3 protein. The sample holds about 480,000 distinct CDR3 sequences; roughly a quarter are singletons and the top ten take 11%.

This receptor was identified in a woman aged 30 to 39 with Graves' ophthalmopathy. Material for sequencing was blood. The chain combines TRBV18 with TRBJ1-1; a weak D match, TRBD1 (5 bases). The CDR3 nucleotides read TGTGCCAGCTCACACAAAACAGGACTTAACACTGAAGCTTTCTTT. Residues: CASSHKTGLNTEAFF.